The present T cell receptor beta chain was sequenced within a study of PD-1 blockade in classical Hodgkin lymphoma. This clone has only one observation. Its antigen is undetermined. Time point specified: newly diagnosed, previously untreated cHL patient sample. From thawed PBMCs, CD8+ T cells were isolated by magnetic negative selection. PBMCs representing newly diagnosed, untreated classical Hodgkin lymphoma functioned as the comparison. The V gene lost 7 bases and the J gene lost 2 bases, with 13 bases spanning the gap. The CDR3 is 14 amino acids. Germline CDR1 and CDR2: SEHNR and FQNEAQ (reference sequence). Clones were read by immunoSEQ multiplex PCR, and TCRdb kept only the in-frame ones, dropping some. The profile covers 21,000 or so clones, with around 87% appearing a single time and about 6.8% taken by the ten largest. Findings and limits, study-wide: Although disease activity or prior therapy may be involved, causes of the repertoire differences remain undefined. In newly diagnosed patients, baseline TCR diversity was reportedly below that of healthy donors.

This TCR derives from a human donor with classical Hodgkin lymphoma. Sequencing was done on a sample of CD8+ T cells from blood. V usage is TRBV7-9 and J usage is TRBJ2-3; the D gene could be TRBD1 or TRBD2 (5 bases each). CDR3 region: CASNFGGNTDTQYF. The CDR3, as DNA: TGTGCCAGCAATTTTGGGGGAAACACAGATACGCAGTATTTT.